The 21 T cell receptor beta chains given below trace back to one sample, sequenced in a study of beta chain features in type 1 diabetes. The isolated RNA, all of it, was reverse transcribed, so expressed TCRB transcripts were what got sequenced. The assay was immunoSEQ multiplex PCR, and TCRdb's table has in-frame clones only and misses some. Among roughly 50,000 clones listed, 52% were seen once. The study's findings and limits: There was a moderate but significant shortening of TCRB CDR3s in all four CD4+ subsets of Type 1 diabetes patients.

No antigen has been assigned to these receptors. Sequencing was done on a sample of Tregs from blood. Receptors originate from a woman aged 40-49 years with type 1 diabetes.

The chain recombines TRBV4-1 with TRBJ2-7; no clear D. The CDR3 runs to 13 residues. Germline V gene data show CDR1 as MGHRA and CDR2 as YSYEKL. The V and J ends lost 1 base and 7 bases respectively, with 11 bases between them. DNA of the CDR3: TGCGCCAGCAGCCAAGGTTCGCTCACTGAGCAGTACTTC. It encodes CASSQGSLTEQYF.

The chain has TRBV11-3 and TRBJ2-2, with unresolved D. The CDR3 is 15 residues long. Looked up from germline, CDR1 is SGHNT and CDR2 is YENEEA. V was cut by 5 bases and J by 1 base, with 11 bases left in between. CDR3 nucleotide sequence: TGTGCCAGCAGCCCAATGGCGGTGAACACCGGGGAGCTGTTTTTT. Translation: CASSPMAVNTGELFF.

The V gene is TRBV5-1, the J gene TRBJ1-1, with 7 bases fitting TRBD1. J was trimmed by 3 bases and V by 3 bases; bases with no gene match: 17. Germline lookup yields CDR1 SGHRS and CDR2 YFSETQ. This CDR3 spans 18 amino acids. The CDR3 reads CASSSQLGHRGKDTEAFF. For the CDR3, the DNA is TGCGCCAGCAGCTCCCAATTAGGGCACAGGGGAAAAGACACTGAAGCTTTCTTT.

The chain recombines TRBV4-2 with TRBJ1-1; D gene unclear. CDR1 and CDR2 from the germline V gene are LGHNA and YNFKEQ. The CDR3 has 13 amino acids. Trimming pared 4 bases from V and 4 bases from J, leaving 10 bases between. CDR3 amino acids: CASSPEGATEAFF. CDR3 DNA sequence: TGTGCCAGCAGCCCGGAAGGAGCCACTGAAGCTTTCTTT.

The chain combines TRBV7-9 with TRBJ1-2, with D perhaps matching TRBD1 (5 bases). Deletions cut 1 base from V and 6 bases from J, with 12 bases between. Germline CDR1 reads SEHNR; CDR2 reads FQNEAQ (reference sequence). CDR3 length equals 14 residues. Here the CDR3 DNA reads TGTGCCAGCAGCTTAGGGTCGGGGGAGGATGGCTACACCTTC. The encoded protein is CASSLGSGEDGYTF.

This clone occurred a few times. This chain links TRBV28 with TRBJ2-7, with TRBD1 identical over 7 bases. This CDR3 comprises 13 residues. The trim removed 8 bases at V and 0 bases at J, leaving 4 bases unmatched. Germline V CDR1 and CDR2: MDHEN, SYDVKM. The CDR3 protein is CASLQGSSYEQYF. In DNA, the CDR3 is TGTGCCAGCCTACAGGGGAGCTCCTACGAGCAGTACTTC. The full variable domain, with the rest looked up from reference TRBV28 and TRBJ2-7, is DVKVTQSSRYLVKRTGEKVFLECVQDMDHENMFWYRQDPGLGLRLIYFSYDVKMKEKGDIPEGYSVSREKKERFSLILESASTNQTSMYLCASLQGSSYEQYFGPGTRLTVT.

V is TRBV2 and J is TRBJ2-5; D might be TRBD1 (6 bases). The J call may be wrong; the DNA end is better matched by TRBJ2-7. Per the germline V gene, CDR1 is SNHLY and CDR2 is FYNNEI. The CDR3 is made up of 14 amino acids. CDR3 in DNA: TGTGCCAGCAGCGAAAGACAGGATTCCTACGAGCAGTACTTC. Translation: CASSERQDSYEQYF.

In its sample, this clone was seen a few times. The V gene is TRBV28, the J gene TRBJ1-2; no clear D gene. The CDR3 loop spans 12 amino acids. V dropped 4 bases and J dropped 5 bases, with 8 bases sitting between them. Germline values: CDR1 MDHEN, CDR2 SYDVKM. The CDR3 nucleotides are TGTGCCAGCAGTTCGCGGGATTATGGCTACACCTTC. This codes for CASSSRDYGYTF.

The genes are TRBV15 and TRBJ1-4; a weak D match, TRBD1 (6 bases). The CDR3 length is 17 residues. Germline assignment: CDR1 LNHNV and CDR2 YYDKDF (reference sequence). Trimming took 1 base from V and 1 from J, leaving 13 bases between them. The CDR3 is CATSRVGDTRTNEKLFF. In nucleotides, the CDR3 is TGTGCCACCAGCAGAGTTGGGGACACCCGAACTAATGAAAAACTGTTTTTT.

The J gene is TRBJ1-2, the V gene TRBV7-9, with D uncertain. CDR1 and CDR2 (germline): SEHNR, FQNEAQ (reference sequence). The CDR3 is 13 residues long. CDR3 in amino acids: CGTNSGSGDGYTF. CDR3 nucleotides: TGTGGAACCAATTCGGGGTCTGGCGATGGCTACACCTTC.

The rearrangement joins TRBV28 to TRBJ2-1, with 7 bases identical to TRBD2. The length of the CDR3 is 17 residues. The V gene's germline CDR1 is MDHEN and CDR2 SYDVKM. The junction had 9 bases not matched to a gene; V was cut back by 4 bases and J by 0 bases. The CDR3 bases are TGTGCCAGCAGTTCACCGTCTAGCGGAAGCTCCTACAATGAGCAGTTCTTC. It is translated as CASSSPSSGSSYNEQFF.

This clone was seen more than once but under ten times. The chain has TRBV6-6 and TRBJ2-7; 9 nucleotides agree with TRBD2. Germline V CDR1 and CDR2: MNHNY, SVGAGI (reference sequence). This CDR3 is built from 15 residues. V lost 2 bases, J lost 8 bases, and 10 bases stayed unmatched. CDR3 region: CASSYRGRAAVKQYF. CDR3 coding DNA: TGTGCCAGCAGTTACCGCGGGAGGGCCGCGGTCAAGCAGTACTTC.

V is TRBV28 and J is TRBJ2-5; D is possibly TRBD1 (6 bases). Between the trimmed V and J ends, which lost 8 bases and 3 bases, there was a span of 19 bases. The germline V gene has CDR1 MDHEN and CDR2 SYDVKM. This CDR3 has 15 residues. The CDR3 coding sequence is TGTGCCAGCGGGTACGGGACATCCGCCAAAGAGACCCAGTACTTC. Its translation: CASGYGTSAKETQYF.

With regard to this clone: The sample contains more than one DNA sequence encoding this CDR3. The V and J genes are TRBV18 and TRBJ2-7; maybe TRBD2 (5 bases). The CDR3 spans 12 residues. Germline CDR1 and CDR2: KGHSH and LQKENI. V was trimmed by 3 bases and J by 6 bases, leaving 9 bases between them. CDR3: CASSPGGREQYF. Here the CDR3 DNA reads TGTGCCAGCTCACCCGGCGGGCGCGAGCAGTACTTC.

The V gene is TRBV28, the J gene TRBJ2-7; 9 nucleotides line up with TRBD1. After removal of 6 bases from V and 1 base from J, the junction contained 4 bases not matched to a gene. The germline CDR1 and CDR2 sequences are MDHEN and SYDVKM. This CDR3 has 14 amino acids. CDR3 sequence reads: CASRPTGGSYEQYF. The CDR3 nucleotides are TGTGCCAGCAGGCCGACAGGGGGGTCCTACGAGCAGTACTTC. Variable domain in full (rest from reference TRBV28 and TRBJ2-7): DVKVTQSSRYLVKRTGEKVFLECVQDMDHENMFWYRQDPGLGLRLIYFSYDVKMKEKGDIPEGYSVSREKKERFSLILESASTNQTSMYLCASRPTGGSYEQYFGPGTRLTVT.

This clone was detected once. The genes are TRBV7-3 and TRBJ2-2, with TRBD2 matching 10 bases. CDR3 size: 16 residues. V dropped 3 bases and J dropped 2; count of bases not matched to a gene: 3. Per germline, CDR1 SGHTA and CDR2 FQGTGA. The CDR3 loop is CASSFSGRVNTGELFF. CDR3 in DNA: TGTGCCAGCAGCTTCAGCGGGAGGGTAAACACCGGGGAGCTGTTTTTT.

The V and J genes are TRBV18 and TRBJ1-1; tentatively, D is TRBD1 (5 bases). The CDR3 is 15 residues long. CDR1 is KGHSH, CDR2 LQKENI, per germline. The V gene lost 1 base and the J gene lost 2 bases, with 11 bases spanning the gap. DNA of the CDR3: TGTGCCAGCTCACCACGGGAGGGGAGAAACACTGAAGCTTTCTTT. This gives the protein CASSPREGRNTEAFF.

The V call is TRBV7-3, the J call TRBJ1-1; D is ambiguous. The CDR3 loop spans 17 amino acids. Germline V gene lookup returns CDR1 SGHTA and CDR2 FQGTGA. V gave up 2 bases and J gave up 0 bases, with 16 bases separating them. The CDR3 DNA follows: TGTGCCAGCAGCTTACCTCCTGGAGGACCGCTGAACACTGAAGCTTTCTTT. Amino acid sequence: CASSLPPGGPLNTEAFF.

The chain employs TRBV9 and TRBJ2-2; D is perhaps TRBD1 (6 bases). V was clipped by 2 bases and J by 5 bases, with 10 bases between them. The CDR3 covers 14 residues. Germline CDR1 and CDR2: SGDLS and YYNGEE. CDR3 protein: CASSVTGSTGELFF. The CDR3 DNA sequence: TGTGCCAGCAGCGTGACAGGTTCGACCGGGGAGCTGTTTTTT.

In its sample, this clone was seen once. The genes are TRBV10-2 and TRBJ2-1; TRBD2 agrees at 8 bases. CDR3 length: 15 residues. From germline, CDR1 is WSHSY and CDR2 SAAADI. Losses at the gene ends were 2 bases for V and 6 bases for J; bases not matched to a gene: 6. The CDR3 spells CASSEGTSLGNEQFF. DNA for the CDR3: TGCGCCAGCAGTGAGGGGACTAGTCTGGGCAATGAGCAGTTCTTC.

The chain is built from TRBV5-8 and TRBJ1-4, with 9 positions matching TRBD1. Germline V gene data show CDR1 as SGHTS and CDR2 as YDEGEE. The junction had 4 bases not matched to a gene; V was cut back by 1 base and J by 9 bases. CDR3 size: 14 residues. The CDR3 loop reads CASSLRDREKKLFF. The CDR3, as DNA: TGTGCCAGCAGCTTGCGGGACAGGGAGAAAAAACTGTTTTTT.